This note documents a single T cell receptor beta chain sequence. The method was immunoSEQ multiplex PCR; TCRdb's version includes in-frame clones alone and lacks a portion of them. The sample contains 300,000 or so clones, about 90% of which appear only once. The entry originates in a study of blood T cell repertoires in COVID-19. The wider study: From the United States, Italy and Spain came samples of acute and convalescent COVID-19.

CDR1 is MRHNA and CDR2 is SNTAGT in the germline V gene. The V segment lost 6 bases and the J segment 7 bases; nucleotides outside the gene matches: 10. The CDR3 is 15 residues long. The chain uses TRBV6-4 and TRBJ1-2, with 11 bases aligning to TRBD1. The sequenced sample consisted of peripheral blood. The receptor's source is a woman aged 40 to 50 who had recovered from COVID-19. CDR3 amino acids: CASSDITDRGLGYTF. The CDR3 bases are TGTGCCAGCAGCGATATTACGGACAGGGGGCTTGGCTACACCTTC.